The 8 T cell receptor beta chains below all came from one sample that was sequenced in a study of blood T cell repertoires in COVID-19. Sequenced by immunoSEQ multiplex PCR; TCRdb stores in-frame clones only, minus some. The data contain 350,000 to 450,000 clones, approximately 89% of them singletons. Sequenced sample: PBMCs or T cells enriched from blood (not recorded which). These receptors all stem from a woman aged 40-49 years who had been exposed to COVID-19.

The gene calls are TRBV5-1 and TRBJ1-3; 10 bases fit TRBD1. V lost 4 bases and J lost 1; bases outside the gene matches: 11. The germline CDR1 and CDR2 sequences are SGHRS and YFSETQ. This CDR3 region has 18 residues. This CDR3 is CASSRLGQGSLSGNTIYF. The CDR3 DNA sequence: TGCGCCAGCAGCAGGCTGGGACAGGGGAGTTTATCTGGAAACACCATATATTTT.

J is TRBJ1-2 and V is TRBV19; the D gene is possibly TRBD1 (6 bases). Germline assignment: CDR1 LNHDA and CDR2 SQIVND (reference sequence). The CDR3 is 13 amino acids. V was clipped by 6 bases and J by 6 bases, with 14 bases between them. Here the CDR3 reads CASSYGQKDGYTF. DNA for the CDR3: TGTGCCAGTAGCTACGGACAGAAGGATGGCTACACCTTC.

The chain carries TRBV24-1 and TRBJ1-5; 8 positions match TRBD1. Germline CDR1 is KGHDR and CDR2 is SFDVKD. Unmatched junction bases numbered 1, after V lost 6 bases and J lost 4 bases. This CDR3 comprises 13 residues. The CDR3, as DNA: TGTGCCACCAGTCGGACAGGGAATCAGCCCCAGCATTTT. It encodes CATSRTGNQPQHF.

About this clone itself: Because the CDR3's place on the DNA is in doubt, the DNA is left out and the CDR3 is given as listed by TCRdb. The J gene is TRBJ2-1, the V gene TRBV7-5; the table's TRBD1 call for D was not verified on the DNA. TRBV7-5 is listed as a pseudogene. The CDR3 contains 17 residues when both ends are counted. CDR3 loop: CVRSPLVGQGAYNEQFF.

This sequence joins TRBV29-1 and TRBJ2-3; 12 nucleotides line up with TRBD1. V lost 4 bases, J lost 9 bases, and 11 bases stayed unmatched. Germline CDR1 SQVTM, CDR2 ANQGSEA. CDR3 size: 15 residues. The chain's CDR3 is CSVAKGTGGFETQYF. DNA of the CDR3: TGCAGCGTTGCGAAGGGGACAGGGGGCTTCGAGACGCAGTATTTT.

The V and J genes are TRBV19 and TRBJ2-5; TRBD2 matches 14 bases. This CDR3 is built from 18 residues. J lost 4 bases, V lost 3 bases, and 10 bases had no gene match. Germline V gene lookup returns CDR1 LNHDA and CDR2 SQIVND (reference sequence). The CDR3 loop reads CASSIQRLAGGRGETQYF. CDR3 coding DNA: TGTGCCAGTAGTATTCAGAGACTAGCGGGAGGGCGGGGAGAGACCCAGTACTTC.

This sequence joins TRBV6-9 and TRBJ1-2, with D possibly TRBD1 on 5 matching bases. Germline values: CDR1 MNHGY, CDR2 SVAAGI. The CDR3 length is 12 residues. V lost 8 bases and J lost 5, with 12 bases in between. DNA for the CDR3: TGTGCCAGCCCAGGGATCGAATATGGCTACACCTTC. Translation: CASPGIEYGYTF.

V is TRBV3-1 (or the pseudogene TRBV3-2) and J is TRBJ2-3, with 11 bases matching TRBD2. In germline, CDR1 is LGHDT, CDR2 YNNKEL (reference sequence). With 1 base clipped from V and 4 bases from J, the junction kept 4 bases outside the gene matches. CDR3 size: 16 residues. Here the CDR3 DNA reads TGTGCCAGCAGCCAAGTCCTAGCGGGAGGCCCAGATACGCAGTATTTT. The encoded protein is CASSQVLAGGPDTQYF.